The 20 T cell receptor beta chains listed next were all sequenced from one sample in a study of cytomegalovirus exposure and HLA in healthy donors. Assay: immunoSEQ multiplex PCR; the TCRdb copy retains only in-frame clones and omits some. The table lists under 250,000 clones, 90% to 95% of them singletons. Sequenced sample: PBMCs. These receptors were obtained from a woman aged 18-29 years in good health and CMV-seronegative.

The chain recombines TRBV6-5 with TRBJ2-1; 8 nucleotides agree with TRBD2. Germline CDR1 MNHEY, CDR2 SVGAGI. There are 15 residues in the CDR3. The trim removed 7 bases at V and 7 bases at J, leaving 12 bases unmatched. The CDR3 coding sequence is TGTGCCAGCATCCCGCCGGGACTAGGAAAGAATGAGCAGTTCTTC. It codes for CASIPPGLGKNEQFF.

CDR3 nucleotides: TGTGCCAGCAGACCGGCAGGGGGAGGCCCTGAAGCTTTCTTT. It yields the protein CASRPAGGGPEAFF. V usage is TRBV6-4 and J usage is TRBJ1-1, with 7 bases fitting TRBD1. The germline V gene encodes CDR1 MRHNA and CDR2 SNTAGT. V gave up 6 bases and J gave up 6 bases; unmatched junction bases: 10. This CDR3 spans 14 amino acids.

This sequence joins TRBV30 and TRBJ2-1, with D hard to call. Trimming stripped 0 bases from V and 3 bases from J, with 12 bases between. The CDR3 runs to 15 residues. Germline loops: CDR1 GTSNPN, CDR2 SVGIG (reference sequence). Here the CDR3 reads CAWSVSGTVYNEQFF. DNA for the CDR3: TGTGCCTGGAGTGTAAGTGGCACCGTCTACAATGAGCAGTTCTTC.

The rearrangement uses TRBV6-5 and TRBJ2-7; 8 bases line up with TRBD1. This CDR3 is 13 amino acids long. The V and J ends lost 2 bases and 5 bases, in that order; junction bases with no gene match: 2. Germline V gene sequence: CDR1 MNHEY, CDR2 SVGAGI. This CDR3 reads CASSYQGANEQYF. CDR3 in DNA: TGTGCCAGCAGTTACCAGGGGGCGAACGAGCAGTACTTC.

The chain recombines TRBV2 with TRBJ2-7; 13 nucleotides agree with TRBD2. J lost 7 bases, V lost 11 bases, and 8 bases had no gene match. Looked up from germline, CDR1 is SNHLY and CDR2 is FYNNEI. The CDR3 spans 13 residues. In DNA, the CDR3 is TGTGCCGGGCGACTAGCGGGAGGTTGGGAGCAGTACTTC. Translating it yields CAGRLAGGWEQYF.

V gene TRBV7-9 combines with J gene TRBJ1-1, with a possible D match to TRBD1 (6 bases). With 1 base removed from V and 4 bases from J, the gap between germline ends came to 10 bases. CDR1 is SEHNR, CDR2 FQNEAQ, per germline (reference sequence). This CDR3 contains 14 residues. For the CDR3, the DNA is TGTGCCAGCAGCTTAGGTGGGGGCGGCACTGAAGCTTTCTTT. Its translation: CASSLGGGGTEAFF. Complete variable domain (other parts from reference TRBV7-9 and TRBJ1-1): DTGVSQNPRHKITKRGQNVTFRCDPISEHNRLYWYRQTLGQGPEFLTYFQNEAQLEKSRLLSDRFSAERPKGSFSTLEIQRTEQGDSAMYLCASSLGGGGTEAFFGQGTRLTVV.

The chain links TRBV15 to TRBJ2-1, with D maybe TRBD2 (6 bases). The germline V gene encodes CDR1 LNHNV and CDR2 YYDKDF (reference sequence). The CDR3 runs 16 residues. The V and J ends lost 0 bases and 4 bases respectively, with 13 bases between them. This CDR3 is CATSRDRGDRYNEQFF. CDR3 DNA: TGTGCCACCAGCAGAGATCGCGGGGACCGATACAATGAGCAGTTCTTC.

CDR3 nucleotides: TGTGCCAGTAAGGCCCGCTCAGGGGTCTACGAGCAGTACTTC. Translation gives CASKARSGVYEQYF. The rearrangement links TRBV19 to TRBJ2-7; weak D call: TRBD1 (6 bases). The CDR3 length is 14 residues. V was trimmed by 7 bases and J by 3 bases, leaving 16 bases between them. From germline, CDR1 is LNHDA and CDR2 SQIVND (reference sequence).

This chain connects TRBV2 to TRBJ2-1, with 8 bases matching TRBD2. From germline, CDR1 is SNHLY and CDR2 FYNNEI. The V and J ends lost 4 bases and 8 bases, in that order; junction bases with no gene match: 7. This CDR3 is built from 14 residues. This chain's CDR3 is CASSGRTSLDEQFF. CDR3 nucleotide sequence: TGTGCCAGCAGTGGTCGGACTAGCTTGGATGAGCAGTTCTTC.

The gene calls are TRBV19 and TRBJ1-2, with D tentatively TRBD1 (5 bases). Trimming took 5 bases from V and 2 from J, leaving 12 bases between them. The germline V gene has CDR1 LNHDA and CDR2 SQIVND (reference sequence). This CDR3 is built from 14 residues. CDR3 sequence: CASSSDGGNYGYTF. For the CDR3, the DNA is TGTGCCAGTAGTTCGGACGGGGGAAACTATGGCTACACCTTC.

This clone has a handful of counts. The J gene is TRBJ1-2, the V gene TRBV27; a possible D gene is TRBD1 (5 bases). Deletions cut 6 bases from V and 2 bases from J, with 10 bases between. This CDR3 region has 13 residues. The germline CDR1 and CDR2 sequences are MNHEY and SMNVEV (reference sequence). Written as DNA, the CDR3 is TGTGCCAGCAGCCACAAGGGGAACTATGGCTACACCTTC. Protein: CASSHKGNYGYTF.

The CDR3 nucleotides read TGTGCCTGGAGTAGGCGGGAGTTGTTCGAGCAGTACTTC. Its protein product is CAWSRRELFEQYF. The rearrangement uses TRBV30 and TRBJ2-7; 7 nucleotides agree with TRBD2. Germline trimming cut 2 bases from V and 6 bases from J; bases unmatched to any gene: 7. The CDR3 sequence is 13 residues long. Per the germline V gene, CDR1 is GTSNPN and CDR2 is SVGIG (reference sequence).

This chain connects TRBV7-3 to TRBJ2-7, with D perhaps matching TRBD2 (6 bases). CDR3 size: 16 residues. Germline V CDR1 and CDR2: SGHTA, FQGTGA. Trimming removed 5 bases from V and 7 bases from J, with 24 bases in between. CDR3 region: CASSPKAWTTPREQYF. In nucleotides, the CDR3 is TGTGCCAGCAGCCCTAAAGCCTGGACTACACCAAGGGAGCAGTACTTC.

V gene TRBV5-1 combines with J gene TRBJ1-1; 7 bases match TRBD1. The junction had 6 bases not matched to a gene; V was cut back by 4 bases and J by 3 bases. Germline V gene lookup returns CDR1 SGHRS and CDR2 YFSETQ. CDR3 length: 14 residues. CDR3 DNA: TGCGCCAGCAGCATACGAACAGGGGACACTGAAGCTTTCTTT. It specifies CASSIRTGDTEAFF.

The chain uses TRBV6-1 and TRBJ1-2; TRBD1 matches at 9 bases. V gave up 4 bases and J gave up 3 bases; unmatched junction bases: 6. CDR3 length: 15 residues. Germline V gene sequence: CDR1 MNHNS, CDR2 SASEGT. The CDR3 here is CASSVTGGGDYGYTF. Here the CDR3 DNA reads TGTGCCAGCAGTGTTACAGGGGGCGGGGACTATGGCTACACCTTC.

The CDR3 reads CASSYSRGRDTIYF. The CDR3 bases are TGTGCCAGCAGTTACTCGCGGGGGCGCGACACCATATATTTT. The chain recombines TRBV6-6 with TRBJ1-3, with D possibly being TRBD1 (6 bases). CDR3 length: 14 residues. Germline CDR1 is MNHNY and CDR2 is SVGAGI (reference sequence). V was pared by 0 bases and J by 8 bases, with 11 bases between.

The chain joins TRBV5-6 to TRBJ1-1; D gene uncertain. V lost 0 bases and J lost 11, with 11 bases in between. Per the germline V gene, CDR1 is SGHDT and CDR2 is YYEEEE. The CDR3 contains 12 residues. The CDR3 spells CASSLVGVGAFF. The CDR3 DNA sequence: TGTGCCAGCAGCTTGGTCGGGGTAGGGGCTTTCTTT. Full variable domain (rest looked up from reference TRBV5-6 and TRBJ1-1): DAGVTQSPTHLIKTRGQQVTLRCSPKSGHDTVSWYQQALGQGPQFIFQYYEEEERQRGNFPDRFSGHQFPNYSSELNVNALLLGDSALYLCASSLVGVGAFFGQGTRLTVV.

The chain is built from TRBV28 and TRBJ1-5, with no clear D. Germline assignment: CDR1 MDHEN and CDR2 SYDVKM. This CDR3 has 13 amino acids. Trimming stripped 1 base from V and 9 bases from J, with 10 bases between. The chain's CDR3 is CASSLYPRMPQHF. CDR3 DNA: TGTGCCAGCAGTTTATATCCGAGGATGCCCCAGCATTTT. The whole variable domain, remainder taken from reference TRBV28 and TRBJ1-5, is DVKVTQSSRYLVKRTGEKVFLECVQDMDHENMFWYRQDPGLGLRLIYFSYDVKMKEKGDIPEGYSVSREKKERFSLILESASTNQTSMYLCASSLYPRMPQHFGDGTRLSIL.

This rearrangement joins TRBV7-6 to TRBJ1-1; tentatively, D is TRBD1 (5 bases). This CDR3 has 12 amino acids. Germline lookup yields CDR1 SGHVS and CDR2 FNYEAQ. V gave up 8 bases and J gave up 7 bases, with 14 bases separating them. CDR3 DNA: TGTGCCAGCCGGGGGGACGAGAATGAAGCTTTCTTT. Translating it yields CASRGDENEAFF.

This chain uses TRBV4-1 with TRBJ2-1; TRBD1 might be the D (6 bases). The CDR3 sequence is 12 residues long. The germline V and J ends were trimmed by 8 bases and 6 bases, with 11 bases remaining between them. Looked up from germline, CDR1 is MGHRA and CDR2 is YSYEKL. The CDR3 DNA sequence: TGCGCCAGCCGCGACAGGCTCAATGAGCAGTTCTTC. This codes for CASRDRLNEQFF.